A selection of T cell receptor beta chains follows, all from one sample in a study of vaccination and CD4 T cells after COVID-19. TCRdb analysed the PCR reads with MiXCR anew, one entry per CDR3 protein. Altogether more than 20,000 distinct CDR3 sequences are present, 30% to 35% being singletons, with the ten largest covering roughly 12%. Antigens for these TCRs are unknown. The material sequenced was cultured CD4+ T cells from blood. These receptors came from a human donor with COVID-19. The CDR3 runs from the conserved cysteine through the conserved F or W. A D gene is named only where the DNA matches it firmly. Clone size, where shown, is once, few, many, or a class for clones that have expanded.

size: .
J: TRBJ2-2
V: TRBV7-9
D: .
CDR3: CASSRQTGTSTGELFF
DNA: TGTGCCAGCAGCAGACAAACCGGGACGTCCACCGGGGAGCTGTTTTTT

size: .
J: TRBJ2-1
V: TRBV7-6
D: TRBD2
CDR3: CASSYGTSGYNEQFF
DNA: TGTGCCAGCAGCTACGGGACTAGCGGCTACAATGAGCAGTTCTTC

size: .
J: TRBJ1-3
V: TRBV28
D: .
CDR3: CASSEGGERNTIYF
DNA: TGTGCCAGCTCGGAGGGGGGCGAGAGAAACACCATATATTTT

size: .
J: TRBJ2-3
V: TRBV19
D: TRBD2
CDR3: CASSIGRGGTDTQYF
DNA: TGTGCCAGTAGTATAGGACGGGGGGGGACAGATACGCAGTATTTT

size: few
J: TRBJ2-4
V: TRBV7-2
D: .
CDR3: CASSLYLAKNIQYF
DNA: TGTGCCAGCAGCTTATACCTAGCCAAAAACATTCAGTACTTC

size: once
J: TRBJ2-1
V: TRBV25-1
D: TRBD2
CDR3: CASRIPGLAGSSYNEQFF
DNA: TGTGCCAGCAGAATTCCGGGACTAGCGGGGAGCTCCTACAATGAGCAGTTCTTC

size: .
J: TRBJ1-3
V: TRBV12-3/TRBV12-4
D: .
CDR3: CASSRSDGIGNTIYF
DNA: TGTGCCAGCAGTCGATCGGACGGGATTGGAAACACCATATATTTT

size: .
J: TRBJ2-3
V: TRBV6-5
D: TRBD1
CDR3: CASSSRQGQYF
DNA: TGTGCCAGCAGTTCCAGACAGGGGCAGTATTTT

size: .
J: TRBJ2-5
V: TRBV2
D: .
CDR3: CASSEHRARAQTQYF
DNA: TGTGCCAGCAGTGAACACCGGGCCAGGGCGCAGACCCAGTACTTC

size: .
J: TRBJ2-3
V: TRBV20-1
D: .
CDR3: CSASSAVGVDTQYF
DNA: TGCAGTGCTAGTAGTGCGGTAGGTGTAGATACGCAGTATTTT

size: few
J: TRBJ1-4
V: TRBV27
D: .
CDR3: CASSFTLATNEKLFF
DNA: TGTGCCAGCAGTTTCACACTTGCAACTAATGAAAAACTGTTTTTT

size: .
J: TRBJ2-1
V: TRBV20-1
D: TRBD1
CDR3: CSASRPGGRNEQFF
DNA: TGCAGTGCTAGTAGGCCAGGGGGAAGGAATGAGCAGTTCTTC

size: few
J: TRBJ2-4
V: TRBV7-8
D: .
CDR3: CASSSRRWTDPSMQNIQYF
DNA: TGTGCCAGCAGCTCACGGAGATGGACAGACCCGAGTATGCAAAACATTCAGTACTTC

size: .
J: TRBJ2-5
V: TRBV19
D: TRBD1
CDR3: CASRNSGGGETQYF
DNA: TGTGCCAGTAGAAATTCAGGGGGCGGAGAGACCCAGTACTTC

size: .
J: TRBJ2-7
V: TRBV6-1
D: .
CDR3: CASSRQATYEQYF
DNA: TGTGCCAGCAGTAGACAGGCGACCTACGAGCAGTACTTC

size: .
J: TRBJ2-7
V: TRBV28
D: TRBD1
CDR3: CASSSRDRGSSYEQYF
DNA: TGTGCCAGCAGTTCGCGGGACAGGGGGAGCTCCTACGAGCAGTACTTC

size: .
J: TRBJ2-3
V: TRBV24-1
D: TRBD2
CDR3: CATGDGGIGDTQYF
DNA: TGTGCCACCGGTGACGGGGGGATCGGAGATACGCAGTATTTT

size: .
J: TRBJ2-3
V: TRBV2
D: .
CDR3: CASEIQGTVTDTQYF
DNA: TGTGCCAGCGAGATACAGGGTACGGTGACGGATACGCAGTATTTT

size: .
J: TRBJ1-1
V: TRBV20-1
D: .
CDR3: CSALGGGRNTEAFF
DNA: TGCAGTGCCCTTGGTGGCGGACGGAACACTGAAGCTTTCTTT

size: .
J: TRBJ2-6
V: TRBV6-5
D: .
CDR3: CASSSGGSTGANVLTF
DNA: TGTGCCAGCAGTTCCGGCGGGTCTACTGGGGCCAACGTCCTGACTTTC

size: .
J: TRBJ2-1
V: TRBV7-2
D: .
CDR3: CASSKSRGYNEQFF
DNA: TGTGCCAGCAGCAAAAGTAGGGGCTACAATGAGCAGTTCTTC

size: .
J: TRBJ2-2
V: TRBV4-2
D: TRBD2
CDR3: CASSIGLAGGPNTGELFF
DNA: TGTGCCAGCAGCATAGGGTTAGCGGGGGGGCCTAACACCGGGGAGCTGTTTTTT

size: few
J: TRBJ1-6
V: TRBV6-2/TRBV6-3
D: .
CDR3: CASSYPASSYNSPLHF
DNA: TGTGCCAGCAGTTACCCCGCAAGCTCCTATAATTCACCCCTCCACTTT

size: .
J: TRBJ2-1
V: TRBV6-2/TRBV6-3
D: TRBD2
CDR3: CASSKTSVLRDNEQFF
DNA: TGTGCCAGCAGTAAGACTAGCGTCCTAAGAGACAATGAGCAGTTCTTC

size: once
J: TRBJ2-7
V: TRBV2
D: TRBD2
CDR3: CASSDEAGQSYEQYF
DNA: TGTGCCAGCAGTGATGAAGCGGGGCAATCCTACGAGCAGTACTTC

size: .
J: TRBJ1-2
V: TRBV5-5
D: TRBD1
CDR3: CASSVGQGYGYTF
DNA: TGTGCCAGCAGCGTGGGACAGGGGTATGGCTACACCTTC

size: few
J: TRBJ1-2
V: TRBV20-1
D: .
CDR3: CSARTGRDGYTF
DNA: TGCAGTGCTCGAACCGGGAGGGATGGCTACACCTTC

size: few
J: TRBJ1-6
V: TRBV20-1
D: .
CDR3: CSAAGTRDTYNSPLHF
DNA: TGCAGTGCTGCCGGGACAAGGGACACCTATAATTCACCCCTCCACTTT

size: .
J: TRBJ1-2
V: TRBV12-3/TRBV12-4
D: .
CDR3: CASSFVGGDGYTF
DNA: TGTGCCAGCAGTTTCGTAGGGGGGGATGGCTACACCTTC

size: .
J: TRBJ2-7
V: TRBV11-2
D: TRBD2
CDR3: CASSLGLAGTTYEQYF
DNA: TGTGCCAGCAGCTTAGGACTAGCGGGGACCACCTACGAGCAGTACTTC

size: few
J: TRBJ1-2
V: TRBV7-3
D: .
CDR3: CASSPRGDYGYTF
DNA: TGTGCCAGCAGCCCTAGGGGCGACTATGGCTACACCTTC

size: few
J: TRBJ1-1
V: TRBV20-1
D: .
CDR3: CSARDRQGIRAFF
DNA: TGCAGTGCTAGAGATCGCCAGGGTATAAGGGCTTTCTTT

size: few
J: TRBJ2-7
V: TRBV6-2/TRBV6-3
D: TRBD2
CDR3: CASSYVSGGISYEQYF
DNA: TGTGCCAGCAGTTACGTTAGCGGGGGAATCTCCTACGAGCAGTACTTC

size: .
J: TRBJ2-3
V: TRBV5-1
D: TRBD2
CDR3: CASSIPAGGGADTQYF
DNA: TGCGCCAGCAGCATCCCGGCGGGCGGGGGGGCAGATACGCAGTATTTT

size: few
J: TRBJ1-6
V: TRBV2
D: .
CDR3: CASSVFDPENSPLHF
DNA: TGTGCCAGCAGTGTGTTCGACCCCGAGAATTCACCCCTCCACTTT

size: .
J: TRBJ2-1
V: TRBV20-1
D: .
CDR3: CSASFRYNEQFF
DNA: TGCAGTGCTAGTTTCCGATACAATGAGCAGTTCTTC

size: .
J: TRBJ1-1
V: TRBV28
D: .
CDR3: CASSGGQTNTEAFF
DNA: TGTGCCAGCAGTGGCGGACAGACGAACACTGAAGCTTTCTTT

size: .
J: TRBJ2-3
V: TRBV6-5
D: .
CDR3: CASSYSVADTQYF
DNA: TGTGCCAGCAGTTACTCAGTGGCAGATACGCAGTATTTT

size: medium-sized
J: TRBJ1-1
V: TRBV7-9
D: .
CDR3: CASSRHENTEAFF
DNA: TGTGCCAGCAGCCGTCATGAGAACACTGAAGCTTTCTTT

size: .
J: TRBJ2-7
V: TRBV7-9
D: TRBD2
CDR3: CASGSSGGPYEQYF
DNA: TGTGCCAGCGGTTCTTCGGGGGGGCCCTACGAGCAGTACTTC

size: once
J: TRBJ2-3
V: TRBV19
D: .
CDR3: CASRLSGDTQYF
DNA: TGTGCCAGTAGACTTAGCGGAGATACGCAGTATTTT

size: .
J: TRBJ1-1
V: TRBV7-2
D: .
CDR3: CASSQVLNTEAFF
DNA: TGTGCCAGCAGCCAGGTCCTGAACACTGAAGCTTTCTTT

size: .
J: TRBJ2-1
V: TRBV21-1
D: .
CDR3: CASSPWRCNEQFF
DNA: TGTGCCAGCAGCCCGTGGAGGTGCAATGAGCAGTTCTTC

size: .
J: TRBJ1-1
V: TRBV30
D: .
CDR3: CAWIEARAEAFF
DNA: TGTGCCTGGATTGAGGCGCGGGCAGAAGCTTTCTTT

size: few
J: TRBJ1-2
V: TRBV20-1
D: .
CDR3: CSAVPGGAYGYTF
DNA: TGCAGTGCTGTGCCGGGAGGGGCCTATGGCTACACCTTC

size: .
J: TRBJ2-5
V: TRBV28
D: .
CDR3: CASTTNGGPQETQYF
DNA: TGTGCCAGCACAACAAATGGAGGACCCCAAGAGACCCAGTACTTC

size: .
J: TRBJ2-2
V: TRBV5-1
D: TRBD1
CDR3: CASRPGTGTGELFF
DNA: TGCGCCAGCAGACCCGGGACAGGCACCGGGGAGCTGTTTTTT

size: .
J: TRBJ1-5
V: TRBV10-3
D: .
CDR3: CASKLGDEPNQPQHF
DNA: TGTGCCAGCAAACTAGGGGACGAGCCTAATCAGCCCCAGCATTTT

size: .
J: TRBJ1-6
V: TRBV6-1
D: .
CDR3: CASSRINSPLHF
DNA: TGTGCCAGCAGTCGTATCAATTCACCCCTCCACTTT

size: few
J: TRBJ1-5
V: TRBV6-5
D: .
CDR3: CASSYSMGGGNQPQHF
DNA: TGTGCCAGCAGTTACTCGATGGGAGGGGGCAATCAGCCCCAGCATTTT

size: .
J: TRBJ2-3
V: TRBV6-5
D: TRBD2
CDR3: CASGYSSGASTDTQYF
DNA: TGTGCCAGCGGATACTCTAGCGGAGCTAGCACAGATACGCAGTATTTT

size: .
J: TRBJ1-6
V: TRBV11-2
D: .
CDR3: CASSSTNNSPLHF
DNA: TGTGCCAGCAGTTCGACAAATAATTCACCCCTCCACTTT

size: .
J: TRBJ2-5
V: TRBV9
D: .
CDR3: CASSVGLGGTGQETQYF
DNA: TGTGCCAGCAGCGTAGGGTTGGGGGGAACCGGCCAAGAGACCCAGTACTTC

size: .
J: TRBJ1-6
V: TRBV5-8
D: .
CDR3: CASSRGVSYNSPLHF
DNA: TGTGCCAGCTCCCGGGGGGTCTCCTATAATTCACCCCTCCACTTT

size: .
J: TRBJ1-2
V: TRBV5-1
D: TRBD1
CDR3: CASSLGDRDFSGYTF
DNA: TGCGCCAGCAGCTTGGGGGACAGGGACTTCTCTGGCTACACCTTC

size: .
J: TRBJ2-1
V: TRBV18
D: TRBD2
CDR3: CASSPDLTSIREQFF
DNA: TGTGCCAGCTCTCCAGATTTGACTAGCATCAGGGAGCAGTTCTTC

size: few
J: TRBJ2-3
V: TRBV12-3/TRBV12-4
D: TRBD1
CDR3: CASSSGTDTDTQYF
DNA: TGTGCCAGCAGTTCCGGGACAGACACAGATACGCAGTATTTT

size: few
J: TRBJ1-2
V: TRBV5-6
D: .
CDR3: CASSLVQGGYTF
DNA: TGTGCCAGCAGCTTGGTTCAGGGGGGCTACACCTTC

size: .
J: TRBJ2-3
V: TRBV19
D: .
CDR3: CASSITRGPSLPQYF
DNA: TGTGCCAGTAGTATTACGCGGGGGCCGAGCCTTCCGCAGTATTTT

size: .
J: TRBJ2-2
V: TRBV29-1
D: TRBD1
CDR3: CSVGGGANTGELFF
DNA: TGCAGCGTTGGAGGGGGCGCGAACACCGGGGAGCTGTTTTTT